The T cell receptor (beta chain) under discussion was sequenced for a study of CD8 T cells in ankylosing spondylitis. Study results and caveats: In the blood and synovial fluid of reactive arthritis, some motif variants had been previously reported. According to the report, clones linked to the disease were significantly enriched in matched synovial fluid samples taken from ankylosing spondylitis patients. Typical of ankylosing spondylitis blood, it appeared, was a TCR beta motif of fewer than ten highly homologous variants. CD8+ disease-linked clones were present at relatively low frequencies in blood.

This clonotype appeared a few times. Its matching antigen is unknown. By quantitative 5'-RACE with molecular barcodes, the TCR beta libraries were made. MiXCR was run by TCRdb on the 5' RACE reads, yielding one entry per CDR3 protein. This table has about 540,000 distinct CDR3 sequences, approximately 12% appearing once. Trimming at V came to 6 bases and at J to 2 bases, leaving 10 bases not matched to a gene. The CDR3 runs to 15 residues. In germline, CDR1 is DFQATT, CDR2 SNEGSKA (reference sequence). The clonotype comes from a male donor with ankylosing spondylitis. The sequenced sample was blood, either unsorted or a sorted T cell fraction (not recorded which). The rearrangement joins TRBV20-1 to TRBJ2-3, with 8 bases aligning to TRBD1. The CDR3 protein is CSAETGEWNTDTQYF. CDR3 in DNA: TGCAGTGCGGAGACAGGGGAATGGAACACAGATACGCAGTATTTT.